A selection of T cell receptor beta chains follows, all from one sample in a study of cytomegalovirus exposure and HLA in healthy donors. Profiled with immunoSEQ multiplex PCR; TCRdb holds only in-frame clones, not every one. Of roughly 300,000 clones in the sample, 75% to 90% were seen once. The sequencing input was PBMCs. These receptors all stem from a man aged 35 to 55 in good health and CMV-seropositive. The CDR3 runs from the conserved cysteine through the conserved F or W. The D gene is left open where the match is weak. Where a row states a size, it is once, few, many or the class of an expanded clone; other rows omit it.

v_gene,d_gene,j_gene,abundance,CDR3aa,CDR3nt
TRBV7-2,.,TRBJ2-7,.,CASSSPGEGLYEQYF,TGTGCCAGCAGCTCCCCAGGGGAGGGTTTGTACGAGCAGTACTTC
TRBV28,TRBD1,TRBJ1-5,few,CASNKGRTGAYSNQPQHF,TGTGCCAGCAATAAAGGCCGGACAGGTGCCTATAGCAATCAGCCCCAGCATTTT
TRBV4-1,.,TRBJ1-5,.,CASSQDGAGYSNQPQHF,TGCGCCAGCAGCCAAGATGGGGCAGGTTATAGCAATCAGCCCCAGCATTTT
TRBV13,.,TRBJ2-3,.,CASSLGQLRTDTQYF,TGTGCCAGCAGCTTAGGACAGTTACGCACAGATACGCAGTATTTT
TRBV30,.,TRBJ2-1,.,CAWSDRNDNEQFF,TGTGCCTGGAGTGACAGAAATGACAATGAGCAGTTCTTC
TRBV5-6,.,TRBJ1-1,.,CASSPSPNTEAFF,TGTGCCAGCAGTCCTAGTCCGAACACTGAAGCTTTCTTT
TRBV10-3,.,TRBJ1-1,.,CAISELTGMNTEAFF,TGTGCCATCAGTGAGTTGACAGGAATGAACACTGAAGCTTTCTTT
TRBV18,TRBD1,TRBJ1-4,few,CASSPGTGNEKLFF,TGTGCCAGCTCACCCGGGACAGGGAATGAAAAACTGTTTTTT
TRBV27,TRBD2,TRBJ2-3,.,CASSLSVAGGTDTQYF,TGTGCCAGCAGTTTATCAGTAGCGGGGGGCACAGATACGCAGTATTTT
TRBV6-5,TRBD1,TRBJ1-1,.,CASSSRQGLEGEAFF,TGTGCCAGCAGTTCAAGACAGGGCCTCGAGGGTGAAGCTTTCTTT
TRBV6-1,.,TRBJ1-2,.,CASSLRAAIGAGYTF,TGTGCCAGCAGTTTGCGGGCGGCGATTGGAGCCGGCTACACCTTC
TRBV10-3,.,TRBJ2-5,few,CAISEIQETQYF,TGTGCCATCAGTGAGATACAAGAGACCCAGTACTTC
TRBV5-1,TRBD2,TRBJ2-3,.,CASSLVLAGASDTQYF,TGCGCCAGCAGCTTGGTACTAGCGGGAGCTTCGGATACGCAGTATTTT
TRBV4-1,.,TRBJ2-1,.,CASSQFRSLNEQFF,TGCGCCAGCAGCCAATTCCGGTCACTCAATGAGCAGTTCTTC
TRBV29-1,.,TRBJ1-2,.,CSVEPAPRRGHGYTF,TGCAGCGTTGAACCCGCCCCGCGGCGGGGACATGGCTACACCTTC
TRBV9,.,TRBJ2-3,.,CASSVAAEQYF,TGTGCCAGCAGCGTCGCCGCGGAGCAGTATTTT
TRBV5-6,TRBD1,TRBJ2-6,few,CASSLGQGIPGANVLTF,TGTGCCAGCAGCCTGGGACAGGGTATCCCTGGGGCCAACGTCCTGACTTTC
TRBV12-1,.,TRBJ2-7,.,CASSFRGRGPMGSSGDAYEQYF,TGTGCCAGCAGCTTTCGGGGCAGGGGGCCCATGGGGTCTAGCGGGGATGCCTACGAGCAGTACTTC
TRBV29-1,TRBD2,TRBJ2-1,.,CSVRLAGANEQFF,TGCAGCGTCCGACTAGCGGGAGCCAATGAGCAGTTCTTC
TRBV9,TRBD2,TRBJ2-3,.,CASSAGTSGSTDTQSF,TGTGCCAGCAGCGCGGGGACTAGCGGGAGCACAGATACGCAGTCTTTT
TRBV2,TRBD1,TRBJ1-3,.,CASSSQGASGNTIYF,TGTGCCAGCAGTTCTCAGGGGGCTTCTGGAAACACCATATATTTT
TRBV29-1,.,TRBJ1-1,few,CSVPTGVNTEAFF,TGCAGCGTTCCGACAGGCGTGAACACTGAAGCTTTCTTT
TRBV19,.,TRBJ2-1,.,CASRVQGPYNEQFF,TGTGCCAGTAGGGTACAGGGACCCTACAATGAGCAGTTCTTC
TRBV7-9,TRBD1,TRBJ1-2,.,CASSLASGGESYGYTF,TGTGCCAGCAGCTTAGCTTCAGGGGGCGAGAGCTATGGCTACACCTTC
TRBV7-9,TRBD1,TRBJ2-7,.,CASSARTGGVYEQYF,TGTGCCAGCAGCGCGCGGACAGGGGGCGTTTACGAGCAGTACTTC
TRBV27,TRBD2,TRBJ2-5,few,CASSLRLAGERETQYF,TGTGCCAGCAGTTTACGGCTAGCGGGAGAAAGAGAGACCCAGTACTTC
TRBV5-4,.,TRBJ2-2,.,CASSLRYRDGTGELFF,TGTGCCAGCAGCTTGAGGTACAGGGATGGAACCGGGGAGCTGTTTTTT
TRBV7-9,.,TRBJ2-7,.,CASSLVGLTYEQYF,TGTGCCAGCAGCTTAGTGGGCTTAACCTACGAGCAGTACTTC
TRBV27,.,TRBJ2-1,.,CASSLNTYNEQFF,TGTGCCAGCAGCCTTAACACCTACAATGAGCAGTTCTTC
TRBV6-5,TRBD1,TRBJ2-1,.,CASSQDRGSYNEQFF,TGTGCCAGCAGCCAGGACAGGGGCTCCTACAATGAGCAGTTCTTC
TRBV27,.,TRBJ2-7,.,CASSLLQVPYEQYF,TGTGCCAGCAGTTTGTTGCAGGTTCCCTACGAGCAGTACTTC
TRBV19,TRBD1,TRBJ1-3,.,CASTLGQGAGNTIYF,TGTGCCAGTACTTTGGGACAGGGCGCTGGAAACACCATATATTTT
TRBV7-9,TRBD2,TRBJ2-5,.,CASSLASGSTKTQYF,TGTGCCAGCAGCTTAGCTAGCGGGAGTACGAAGACCCAGTACTTC
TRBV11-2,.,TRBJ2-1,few,CASSLISAEEFF,TGTGCCAGCAGCTTAATCAGCGCTGAGGAGTTCTTC
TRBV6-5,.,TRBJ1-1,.,CASSYREATEAFF,TGTGCCAGCAGCTACAGGGAGGCCACTGAAGCTTTCTTT
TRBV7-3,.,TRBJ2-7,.,CASSLSQGSYEQYF,TGTGCCAGCAGCTTAAGCCAGGGTTCCTACGAGCAGTACTTC
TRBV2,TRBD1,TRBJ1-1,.,CASRRQGLNTEAFF,TGTGCCAGCAGAAGACAGGGGTTGAACACTGAAGCTTTCTTT
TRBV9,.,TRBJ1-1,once,CASRDTGSTEAFF,TGTGCCAGCAGAGATACAGGGTCCACTGAAGCTTTCTTT
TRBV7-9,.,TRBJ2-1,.,CASSPVENGNEQFF,TGTGCCAGCAGCCCCGTCGAAAACGGCAATGAGCAGTTCTTC
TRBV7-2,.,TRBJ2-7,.,CASTPQGVPYEQYF,TGTGCCAGCACCCCCCAGGGTGTCCCCTACGAGCAGTACTTC
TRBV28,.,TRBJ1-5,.,CASKGALNQPQHF,TGTGCCAGCAAAGGGGCTTTGAATCAGCCCCAGCATTTT
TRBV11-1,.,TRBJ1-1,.,CASSFRTGHEAFF,TGTGCCAGCAGCTTCCGCACAGGCCATGAAGCTTTCTTT
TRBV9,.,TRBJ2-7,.,CASSSIQGSEQYF,TGTGCCAGCAGCAGTATCCAGGGGAGCGAGCAGTACTTC
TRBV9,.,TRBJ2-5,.,CASSGSMGGGGETQYF,TGTGCCAGCAGCGGATCAATGGGGGGAGGGGGGGAGACCCAGTACTTC
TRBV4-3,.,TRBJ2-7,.,CASSQDGGARNGYEQYF,TGCGCCAGCAGCCAAGATGGGGGGGCGCGAAACGGATACGAGCAGTACTTC
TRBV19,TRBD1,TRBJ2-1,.,CASSTRSGTGGNEQFF,TGTGCCAGTAGTACCAGATCGGGGACAGGGGGCAATGAGCAGTTCTTC
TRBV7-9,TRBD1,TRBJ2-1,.,CASSGRRDRNEQFF,TGTGCCAGCAGCGGGCGCCGGGACAGAAATGAGCAGTTCTTC
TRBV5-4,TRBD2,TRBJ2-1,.,CASSNPLAAEQFF,TGTGCCAGCAGCAACCCTCTAGCGGCGGAGCAGTTCTTC
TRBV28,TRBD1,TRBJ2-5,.,CASRPRRGRGQETQYF,TGTGCCAGCAGACCCAGAAGGGGGCGCGGGCAAGAGACCCAGTACTTC
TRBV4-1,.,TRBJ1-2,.,CASSGGYREGYGYTF,TGCGCCAGCAGCGGAGGATACAGGGAAGGCTATGGCTACACCTTC
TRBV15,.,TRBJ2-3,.,CATSSIRGLSDTQYF,TGTGCCACCAGCAGCATTCGGGGACTTTCAGATACGCAGTATTTT
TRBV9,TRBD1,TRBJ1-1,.,CASSMGQGGENEAFF,TGTGCCAGCAGCATGGGACAGGGAGGGGAAAATGAAGCTTTCTTT
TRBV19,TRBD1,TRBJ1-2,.,CASSAPGQGRYGYTF,TGTGCCAGTAGCGCCCCGGGACAGGGGCGATATGGCTACACCTTC